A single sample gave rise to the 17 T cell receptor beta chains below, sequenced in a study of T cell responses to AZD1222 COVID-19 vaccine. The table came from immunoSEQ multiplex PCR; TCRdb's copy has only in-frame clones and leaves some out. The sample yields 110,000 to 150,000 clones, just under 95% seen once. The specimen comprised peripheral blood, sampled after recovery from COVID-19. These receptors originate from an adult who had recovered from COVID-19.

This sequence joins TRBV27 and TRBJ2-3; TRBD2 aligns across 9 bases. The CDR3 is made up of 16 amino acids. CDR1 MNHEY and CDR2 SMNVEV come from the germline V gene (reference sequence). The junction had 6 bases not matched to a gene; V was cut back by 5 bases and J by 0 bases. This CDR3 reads CASSTLLAGSTDTQYF. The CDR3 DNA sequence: TGTGCCAGCAGTACCCTCCTAGCGGGGAGCACAGATACGCAGTATTTT.

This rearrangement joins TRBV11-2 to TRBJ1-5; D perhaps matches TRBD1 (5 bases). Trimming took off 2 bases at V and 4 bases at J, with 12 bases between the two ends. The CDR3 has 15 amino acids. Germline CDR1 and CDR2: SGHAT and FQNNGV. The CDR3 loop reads CASSLMDTPNQPQHF. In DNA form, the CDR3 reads TGTGCCAGCAGCTTAATGGACACCCCAAATCAGCCCCAGCATTTT.

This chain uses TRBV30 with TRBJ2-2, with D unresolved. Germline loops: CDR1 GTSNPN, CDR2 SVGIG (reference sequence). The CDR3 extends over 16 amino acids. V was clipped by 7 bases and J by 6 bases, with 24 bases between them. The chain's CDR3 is CASTGPHLSSAGELFF. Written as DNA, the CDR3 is TGTGCCTCCACCGGACCTCATTTATCGAGCGCCGGGGAGCTGTTTTTT.

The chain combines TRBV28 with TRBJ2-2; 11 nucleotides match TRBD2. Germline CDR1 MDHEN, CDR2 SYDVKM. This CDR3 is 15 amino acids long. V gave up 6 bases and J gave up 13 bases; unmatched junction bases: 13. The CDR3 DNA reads TGTGCCAGCAGCCCGACTAGCGGGGCCAAGCTTGGGCTGTTTTTT. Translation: CASSPTSGAKLGLFF.

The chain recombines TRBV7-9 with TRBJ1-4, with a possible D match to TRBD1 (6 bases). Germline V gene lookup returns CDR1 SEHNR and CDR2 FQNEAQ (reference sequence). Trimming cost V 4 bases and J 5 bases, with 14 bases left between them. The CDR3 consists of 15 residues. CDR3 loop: CASSSRTEENEKLFF. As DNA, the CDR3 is TGTGCCAGCAGCTCCAGGACAGAGGAAAATGAAAAACTGTTTTTT.

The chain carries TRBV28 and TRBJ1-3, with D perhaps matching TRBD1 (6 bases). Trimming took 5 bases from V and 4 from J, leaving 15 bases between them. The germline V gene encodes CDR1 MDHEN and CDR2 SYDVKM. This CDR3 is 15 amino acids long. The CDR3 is CASSVAQGHGNTIYF. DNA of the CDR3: TGTGCCAGCAGTGTGGCCCAGGGGCACGGAAACACCATATATTTT.

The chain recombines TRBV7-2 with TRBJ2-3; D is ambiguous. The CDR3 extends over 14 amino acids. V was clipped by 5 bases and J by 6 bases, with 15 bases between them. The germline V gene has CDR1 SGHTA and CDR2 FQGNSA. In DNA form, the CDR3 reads TGTGCCAGCAGCCCTACGGCGGTAGGGGATACGCAGTATTTT. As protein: CASSPTAVGDTQYF.

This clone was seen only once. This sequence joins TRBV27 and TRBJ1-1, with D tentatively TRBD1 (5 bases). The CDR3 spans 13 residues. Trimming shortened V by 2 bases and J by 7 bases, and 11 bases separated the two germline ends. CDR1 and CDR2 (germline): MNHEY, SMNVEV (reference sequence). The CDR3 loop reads CASSLTGLSEAFF. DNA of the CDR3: TGTGCCAGCAGTTTAACAGGCTTGAGTGAAGCTTTCTTT.

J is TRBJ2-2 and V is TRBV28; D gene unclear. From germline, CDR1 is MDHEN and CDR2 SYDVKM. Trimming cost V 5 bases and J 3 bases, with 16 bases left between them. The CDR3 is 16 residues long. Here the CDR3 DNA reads TGTGCCAGCAGTCTTAGCCCTCTCGGTGACACCGGGGAGCTGTTTTTT. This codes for CASSLSPLGDTGELFF.

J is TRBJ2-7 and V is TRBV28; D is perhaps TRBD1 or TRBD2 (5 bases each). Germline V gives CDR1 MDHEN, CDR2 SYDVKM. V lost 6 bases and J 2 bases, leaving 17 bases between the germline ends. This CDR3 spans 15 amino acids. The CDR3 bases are TGTGCCAGCAGGGGCCGGGGCAGTACCCCCTACGAGCAGTACTTC. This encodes CASRGRGSTPYEQYF.

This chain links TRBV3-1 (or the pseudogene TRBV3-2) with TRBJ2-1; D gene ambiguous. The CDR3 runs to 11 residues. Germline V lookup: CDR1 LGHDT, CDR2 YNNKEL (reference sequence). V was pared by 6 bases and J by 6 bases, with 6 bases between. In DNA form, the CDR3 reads TGTGCCAGCAGTCTTAGCAATGAGCAGTTCTTC. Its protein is CASSLSNEQFF.

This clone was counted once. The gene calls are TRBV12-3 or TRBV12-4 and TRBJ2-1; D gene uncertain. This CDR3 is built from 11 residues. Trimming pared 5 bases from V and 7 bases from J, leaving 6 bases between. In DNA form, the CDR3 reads TGTGCCAGCAGTATAAGGAATGAGCAGTTCTTC. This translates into CASSIRNEQFF.

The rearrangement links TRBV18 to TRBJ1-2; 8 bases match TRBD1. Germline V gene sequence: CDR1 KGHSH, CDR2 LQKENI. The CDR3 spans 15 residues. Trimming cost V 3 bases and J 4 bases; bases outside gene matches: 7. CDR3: CASSPPGGKTYGYTF. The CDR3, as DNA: TGTGCCAGCTCACCGCCAGGGGGCAAGACCTATGGCTACACCTTC.

The CDR3 loop is CATRDNTEAFF. CDR3 bases: TGTGCCACCAGGGACAACACTGAAGCTTTCTTT. The chain recombines TRBV24-1 with TRBJ1-1; D gene ambiguous. V was pared by 7 bases and J by 2 bases, with 4 bases between. CDR1 is KGHDR, CDR2 SFDVKD, per germline. The CDR3 consists of 11 residues.

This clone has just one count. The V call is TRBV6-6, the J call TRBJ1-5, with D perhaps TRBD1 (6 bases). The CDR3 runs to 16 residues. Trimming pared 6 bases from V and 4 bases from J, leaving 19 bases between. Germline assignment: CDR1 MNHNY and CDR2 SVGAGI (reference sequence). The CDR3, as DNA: TGTGCCAGCAGACCCCACTACAGGGAGGGGAATCAGCCCCAGCATTTT. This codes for CASRPHYREGNQPQHF.

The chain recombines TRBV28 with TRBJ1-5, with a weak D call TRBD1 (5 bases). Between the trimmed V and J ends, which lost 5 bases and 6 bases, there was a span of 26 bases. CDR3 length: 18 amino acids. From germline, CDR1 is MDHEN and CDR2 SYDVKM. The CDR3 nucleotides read TGTGCCAGCAGTACTGCCGGGACCACTCGTCGGGAGGGTCAGCCCCAGCATTTT. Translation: CASSTAGTTRREGQPQHF.

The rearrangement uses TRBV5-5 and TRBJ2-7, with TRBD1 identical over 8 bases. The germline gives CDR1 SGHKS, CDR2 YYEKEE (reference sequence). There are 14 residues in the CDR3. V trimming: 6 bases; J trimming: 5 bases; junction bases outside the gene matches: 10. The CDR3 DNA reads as TGTGCCAGCACCTCGGACAGGGTCCGACACGAGCAGTACTTC. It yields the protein CASTSDRVRHEQYF.